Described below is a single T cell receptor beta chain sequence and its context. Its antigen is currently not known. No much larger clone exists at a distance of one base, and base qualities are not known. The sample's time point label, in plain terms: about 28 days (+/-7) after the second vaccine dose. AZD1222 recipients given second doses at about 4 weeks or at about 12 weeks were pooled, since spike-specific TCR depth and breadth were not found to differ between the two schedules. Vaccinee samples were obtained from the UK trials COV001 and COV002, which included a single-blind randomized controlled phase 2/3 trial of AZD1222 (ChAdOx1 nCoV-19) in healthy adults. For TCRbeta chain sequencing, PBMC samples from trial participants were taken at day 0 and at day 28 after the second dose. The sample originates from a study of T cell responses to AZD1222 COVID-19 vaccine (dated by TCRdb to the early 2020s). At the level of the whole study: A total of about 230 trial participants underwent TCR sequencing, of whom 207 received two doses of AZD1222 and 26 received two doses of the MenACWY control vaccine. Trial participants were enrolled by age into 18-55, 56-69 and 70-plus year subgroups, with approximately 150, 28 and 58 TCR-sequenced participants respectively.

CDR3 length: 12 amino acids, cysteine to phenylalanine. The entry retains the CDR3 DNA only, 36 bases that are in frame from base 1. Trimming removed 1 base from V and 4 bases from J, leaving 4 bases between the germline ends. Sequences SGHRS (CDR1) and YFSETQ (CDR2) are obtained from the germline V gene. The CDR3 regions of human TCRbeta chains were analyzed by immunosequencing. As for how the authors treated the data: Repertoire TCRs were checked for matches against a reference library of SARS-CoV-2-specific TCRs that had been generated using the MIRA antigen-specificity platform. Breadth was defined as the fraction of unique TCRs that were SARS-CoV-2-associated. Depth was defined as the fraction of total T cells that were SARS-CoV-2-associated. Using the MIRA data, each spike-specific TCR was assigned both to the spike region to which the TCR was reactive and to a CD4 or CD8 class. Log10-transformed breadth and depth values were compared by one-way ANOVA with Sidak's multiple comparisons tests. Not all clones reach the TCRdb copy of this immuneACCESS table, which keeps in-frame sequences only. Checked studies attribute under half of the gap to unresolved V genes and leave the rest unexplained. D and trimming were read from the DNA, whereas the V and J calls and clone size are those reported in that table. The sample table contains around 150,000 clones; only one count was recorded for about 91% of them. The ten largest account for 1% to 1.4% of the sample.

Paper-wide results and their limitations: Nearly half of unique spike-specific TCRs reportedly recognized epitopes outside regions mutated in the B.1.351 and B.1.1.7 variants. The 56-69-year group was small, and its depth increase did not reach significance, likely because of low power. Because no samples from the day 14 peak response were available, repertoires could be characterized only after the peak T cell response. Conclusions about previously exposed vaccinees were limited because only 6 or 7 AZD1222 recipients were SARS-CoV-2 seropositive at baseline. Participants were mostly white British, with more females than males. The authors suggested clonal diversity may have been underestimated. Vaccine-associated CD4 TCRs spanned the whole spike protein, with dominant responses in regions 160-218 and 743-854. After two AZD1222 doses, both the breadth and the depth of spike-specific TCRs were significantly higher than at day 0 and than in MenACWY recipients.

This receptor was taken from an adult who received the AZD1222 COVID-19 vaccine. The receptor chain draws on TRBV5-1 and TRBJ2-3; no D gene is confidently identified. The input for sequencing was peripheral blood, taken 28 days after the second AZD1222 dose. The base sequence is TGCGCCAGCAGCTTGAGGTCAGATACGCAGTATTTT. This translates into CASSLRSDTQYF.